This T cell receptor (beta chain) was captured in a study of beta chain features in type 1 diabetes. Background on the study: When patients were set against healthy donors, age, gender and cell yields were similar. There were around 100,000,000 sorted cells examined across all samples.

Reverse transcribing all isolated RNA meant expressed TCRB transcripts were sequenced. Sequencing used immunoSEQ multiplex PCR; TCRdb keeps in-frame clones, though not all of them. Of around 430,000 clones detected, 25% to 35% appear once; the ten largest clones hold 0.05% to 0.065%. This clone showed up just a few times. CDR3 length: 14 residues. The V gene's germline CDR1 is SGHDT and CDR2 YYEEEE. Germline trimming cut 4 bases from V and 8 bases from J; bases unmatched to any gene: 5. Researchers reported sorting CD4+ naive, central memory, regulatory and stem cell-like memory cells via CD45RO/CCR7/CD25/CD127/CD95/CD27.

V is TRBV5-6 and J is TRBJ2-1; 11 bases map to TRBD2. The clonotype was recovered from a man younger than 30 in good health. Material: naive CD4+ T cells from blood. The chain's CDR3 is CASSKTSGRDEQFF. The CDR3 region has the DNA TGTGCCAGCAGCAAAACTAGCGGGAGAGATGAGCAGTTCTTC.